This T cell receptor beta chain was sequenced during a study of blood T cell repertoires in COVID-19. Study as a whole: PBMCs, B-cell-depleted T cells, or T cells were the source of the cDNA or gDNA that made up the material.

From germline, CDR1 is SEHNR and CDR2 FQNEAQ (reference sequence). The length of the CDR3 is 11 residues. V was trimmed by 11 bases and J by 6 bases, leaving 13 bases between them. Original handling: Researchers report that nucleated cell counts were estimated from reference gene primer amplification. Data came from immunoSEQ multiplex PCR; TCRdb stores just in-frame clones and leaves some out. V and J calls plus clone size are reproduced from that table; the DNA served to infer D and trimming. The sample yields a few hundred thousand clones, 82% seen once. The rearrangement links TRBV7-9 to TRBJ1-2; no reliable D call. This clonotype was sampled from a young woman with acute or convalescent COVID-19. Sequenced material: peripheral blood. The CDR3 nucleotides are TGTGCCCTAGGGAGGGAGCATGGCTACACCTTC. Translating it yields CALGREHGYTF.